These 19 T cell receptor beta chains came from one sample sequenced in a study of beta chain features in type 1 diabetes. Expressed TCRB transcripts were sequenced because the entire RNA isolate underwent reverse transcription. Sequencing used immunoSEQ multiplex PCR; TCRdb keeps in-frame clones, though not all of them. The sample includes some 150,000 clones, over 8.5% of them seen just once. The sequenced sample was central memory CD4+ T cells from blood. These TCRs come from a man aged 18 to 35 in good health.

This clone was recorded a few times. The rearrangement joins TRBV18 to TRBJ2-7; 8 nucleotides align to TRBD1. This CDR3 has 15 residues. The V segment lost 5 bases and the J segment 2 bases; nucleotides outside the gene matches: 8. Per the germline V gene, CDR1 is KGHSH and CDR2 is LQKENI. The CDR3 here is CASSTDRGRPYEQYF. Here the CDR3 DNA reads TGTGCCAGCTCAACCGACAGGGGTCGTCCCTACGAGCAGTACTTC. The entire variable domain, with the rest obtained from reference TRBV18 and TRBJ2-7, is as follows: NAGVMQNPRHLVRRRGQEARLRCSPMKGHSHVYWYRQLPEEGLKFMVYLQKENIIDESGMPKERFSAEFPKEGPSILRIQQVVRGDSAAYFCASSTDRGRPYEQYFGPGTRLTVT.

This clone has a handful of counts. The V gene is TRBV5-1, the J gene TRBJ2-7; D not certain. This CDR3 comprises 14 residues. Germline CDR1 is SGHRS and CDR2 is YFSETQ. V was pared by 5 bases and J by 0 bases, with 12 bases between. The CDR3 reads CASRTGTSSYEQYF. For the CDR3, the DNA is TGCGCCAGCAGGACTGGAACGAGCTCCTACGAGCAGTACTTC.

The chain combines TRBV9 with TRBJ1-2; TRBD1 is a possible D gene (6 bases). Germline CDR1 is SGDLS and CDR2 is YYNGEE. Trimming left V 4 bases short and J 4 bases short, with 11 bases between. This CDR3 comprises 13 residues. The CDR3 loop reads CASSPGDRYGYTF. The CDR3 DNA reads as TGTGCCAGCAGCCCAGGGGACCGCTATGGCTACACCTTC.

The CDR3, as DNA: TGTGCCTGGAGTGTACCTGGGGGCACGGAGACCCAGTACTTC. Protein sequence: CAWSVPGGTETQYF. The V call is TRBV30, the J call TRBJ2-5; tentative D call: TRBD1 (6 bases). The CDR3 extends over 14 amino acids. Trimming removed 0 bases from V and 5 bases from J, with 13 bases in between. Per germline, CDR1 GTSNPN and CDR2 SVGIG (reference sequence).

The CDR3 reads CASSTGQNNEQFF. The DNA for the CDR3 is TGTGCCAGCAGCACGGGACAGAACAATGAGCAGTTCTTC. The chain combines TRBV5-4 with TRBJ2-1, with 7 bases matching TRBD1. V dropped 4 bases and J dropped 5; count of bases not matched to a gene: 3. The CDR3 is made up of 13 amino acids. The germline CDR1 and CDR2 sequences are SGHNT and YYREEE (reference sequence). The full variable domain, with the rest looked up from reference TRBV5-4 and TRBJ2-1, is ETGVTQSPTHLIKTRGQQVTLRCSSQSGHNTVSWYQQALGQGPQFIFQYYREEENGRGNFPPRFSGLQFPNYSSELNVNALELDDSALYLCASSTGQNNEQFFGPGTRLTVL.

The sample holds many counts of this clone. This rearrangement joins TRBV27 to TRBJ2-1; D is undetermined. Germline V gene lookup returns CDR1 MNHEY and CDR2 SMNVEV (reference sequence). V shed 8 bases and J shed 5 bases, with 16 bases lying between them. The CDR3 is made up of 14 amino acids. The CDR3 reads CASYSPSHDNEQFF. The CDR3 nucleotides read TGTGCCAGCTACTCCCCCAGCCATGACAATGAGCAGTTCTTC.

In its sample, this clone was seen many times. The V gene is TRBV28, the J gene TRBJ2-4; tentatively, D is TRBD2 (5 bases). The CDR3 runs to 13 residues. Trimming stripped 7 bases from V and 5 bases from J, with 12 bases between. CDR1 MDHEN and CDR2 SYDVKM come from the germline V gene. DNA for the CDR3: TGTGCCAGCATGGCGGGCGGCCAAAACATTCAGTACTTC. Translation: CASMAGGQNIQYF.

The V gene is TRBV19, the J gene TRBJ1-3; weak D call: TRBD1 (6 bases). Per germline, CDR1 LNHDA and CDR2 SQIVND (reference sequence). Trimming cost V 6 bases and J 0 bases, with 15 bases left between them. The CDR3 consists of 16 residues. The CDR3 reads CASRPGHRVSGNTIYF. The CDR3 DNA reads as TGTGCCAGTAGACCGGGACACCGAGTCTCTGGAAACACCATATATTTT. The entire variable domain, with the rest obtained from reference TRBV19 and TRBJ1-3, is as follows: DGGITQSPKYLFRKEGQNVTLSCEQNLNHDAMYWYRQDPGQGLRLIYYSQIVNDFQKGDIAEGYSVSREKKESFPLTVTSAQKNPTAFYLCASRPGHRVSGNTIYFGEGSWLTVV.

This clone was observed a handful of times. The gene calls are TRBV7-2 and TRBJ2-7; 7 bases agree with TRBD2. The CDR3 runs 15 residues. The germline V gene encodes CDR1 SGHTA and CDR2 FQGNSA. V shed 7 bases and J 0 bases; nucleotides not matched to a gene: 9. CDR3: CASTVDWTSSYEQYF. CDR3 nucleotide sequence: TGTGCCAGCACCGTCGACTGGACTAGCTCCTACGAGCAGTACTTC.

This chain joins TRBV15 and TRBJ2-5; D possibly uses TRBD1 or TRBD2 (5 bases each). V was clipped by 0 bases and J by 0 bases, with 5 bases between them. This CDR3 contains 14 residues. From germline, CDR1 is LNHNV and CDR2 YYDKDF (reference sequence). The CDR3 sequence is CATSREGHQETQYF. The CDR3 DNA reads TGTGCCACCAGCAGAGAGGGACACCAAGAGACCCAGTACTTC.

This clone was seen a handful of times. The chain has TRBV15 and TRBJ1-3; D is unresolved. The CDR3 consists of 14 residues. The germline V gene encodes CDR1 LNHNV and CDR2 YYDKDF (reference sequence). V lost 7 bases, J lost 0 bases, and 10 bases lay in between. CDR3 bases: TGTGCCACCAATCGACCGACCTCTGGAAACACCATATATTTT. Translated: CATNRPTSGNTIYF.

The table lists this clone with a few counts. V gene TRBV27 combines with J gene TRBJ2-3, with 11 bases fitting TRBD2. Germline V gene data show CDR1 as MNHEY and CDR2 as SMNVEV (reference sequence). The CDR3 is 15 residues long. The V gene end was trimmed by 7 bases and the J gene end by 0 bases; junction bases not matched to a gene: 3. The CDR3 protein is CASKGLAVSTDTQYF. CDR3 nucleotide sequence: TGTGCCAGCAAGGGACTAGCGGTTAGCACAGATACGCAGTATTTT.

The CDR3 sequence is CAIKRTGDSGEQYF. The DNA of the CDR3 is TGTGCCATCAAACGGACAGGTGATTCGGGTGAGCAGTACTTC. The chain uses TRBV10-3 and TRBJ2-7; 7 positions match TRBD1. Germline trimming cut 7 bases from V and 7 bases from J; bases unmatched to any gene: 13. There are 14 residues in the CDR3. Germline values: CDR1 ENHRY, CDR2 SYGVKD.

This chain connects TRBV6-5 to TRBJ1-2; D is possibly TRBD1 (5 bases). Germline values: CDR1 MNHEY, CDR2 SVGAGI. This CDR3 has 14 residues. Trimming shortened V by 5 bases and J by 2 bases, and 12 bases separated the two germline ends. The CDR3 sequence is CASSPGIGNYGYTF. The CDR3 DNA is TGTGCCAGCAGTCCAGGGATAGGGAACTATGGCTACACCTTC.

In DNA form, the CDR3 reads TGTGCCAGCAGCTTAGAGTGGACAGGGGGCTACGAGCAGTACTTC. It encodes CASSLEWTGGYEQYF. The chain couples TRBV7-2 to TRBJ2-7; 10 bases fit TRBD1. J gave up 3 bases and V 1 base, and 3 bases lay outside the gene matches. Germline V gene lookup returns CDR1 SGHTA and CDR2 FQGNSA. The CDR3 extends over 15 amino acids.

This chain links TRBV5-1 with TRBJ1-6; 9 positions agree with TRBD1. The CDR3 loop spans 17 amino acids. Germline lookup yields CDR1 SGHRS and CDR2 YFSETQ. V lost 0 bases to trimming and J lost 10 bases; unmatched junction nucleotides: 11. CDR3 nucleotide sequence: TGCGCCAGCAGCTTGGCGCCATCGGACAGGGGCAGCTCACCCCTCCACTTT. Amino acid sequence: CASSLAPSDRGSSPLHF.

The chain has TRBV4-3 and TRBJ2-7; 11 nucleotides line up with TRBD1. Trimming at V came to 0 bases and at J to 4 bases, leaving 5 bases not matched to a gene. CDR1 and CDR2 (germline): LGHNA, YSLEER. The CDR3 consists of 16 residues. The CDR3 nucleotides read TGCGCCAGCAGCCAAGAGATGGGACAGGGGGTTTACGAGCAGTACTTC. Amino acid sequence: CASSQEMGQGVYEQYF.

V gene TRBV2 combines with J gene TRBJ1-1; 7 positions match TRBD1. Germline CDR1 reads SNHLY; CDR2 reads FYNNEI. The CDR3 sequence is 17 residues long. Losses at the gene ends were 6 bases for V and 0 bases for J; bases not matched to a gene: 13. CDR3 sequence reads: CASRGQRDLDLNTEAFF. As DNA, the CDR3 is TGTGCCAGCAGGGGACAGAGGGACCTTGACTTGAACACTGAAGCTTTCTTT.

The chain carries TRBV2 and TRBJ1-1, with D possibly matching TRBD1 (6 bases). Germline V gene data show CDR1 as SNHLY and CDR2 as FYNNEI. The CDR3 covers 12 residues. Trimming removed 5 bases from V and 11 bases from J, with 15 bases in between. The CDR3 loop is CASSPSTGTAFF. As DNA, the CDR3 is TGTGCCAGCAGTCCATCTACAGGGACGGCTTTCTTT.